This TCR beta chain was profiled in a study of cytomegalovirus exposure and HLA in healthy donors. On the study more broadly: An analysis done earlier identified more than 100 million unique TCR beta sequences from around 180 million T cells. Study results and limitations: Later analysis identified around 15,000 TCR beta sequences associated with HLA alleles, using a false discovery rate threshold of 0.05. Among TCR beta chains of equal frequency, HLA-associated ones were more clonally expanded in a later analysis. Among donors in an Asian-associated ancestry cluster, a later analysis reportedly found fewer N-insertions than the roughly 700-donor mean.

This clone was found once. The antigen is not known. The PCR made use of 60 Vbeta and 13 Jbeta primers. Generated by immunoSEQ multiplex PCR, the TCRdb table keeps only in-frame clones and is missing some. Among 160,000 or so clones listed, more than 60% were seen once. Sequencing was done on a sample of PBMCs. The sequence came from a middle-aged woman in good health and CMV-seropositive.

As DNA, the CDR3 is TGTGCCAGCAGCTTAGGTCCAGCGGGGGACCTCTCCTACGAGCAGTACTTC. This encodes CASSLGPAGDLSYEQYF. V is TRBV7-2 and J is TRBJ2-7; 8 bases line up with TRBD2. Looked up from germline, CDR1 is SGHTA and CDR2 is FQGNSA. Trimming removed 1 base from V and 0 bases from J; junction bases left unmatched: 8. CDR3 length: 17 amino acids.